This T cell receptor beta chain was identified during a study of T cells in Graves' hyperthyroidism and ophthalmopathy. Whole-study findings and limits: A model built on 13 V-J features separated ophthalmopathy from stable hyperthyroidism.

As regards this clonotype: No antigen is known for it.

It was RNA transcripts that yielded the amplified TCR beta CDR3 regions. TCR CDR3 underwent first-round RT-PCR with the HTBI primer set. Via MiXCR, TCRdb re-called the multiplex PCR reads, giving one row per CDR3 protein. This table has 250,000 to 300,000 distinct CDR3 sequences, about an eighth appearing once. Diagnosis of hyperthyroidism was new in patients aged 18 to 65, and its duration was under 2 months. Before ophthalmopathy appeared, progressors gave blood at initial hyperthyroidism diagnosis. The authors took PBMCs from roughly 9.7 ml fresh peripheral blood. CDR1 and CDR2 (germline): LGHNA, YNFKEQ. CDR3 length: 15 residues. V was pared by 0 bases and J by 1 base, with 9 bases between.

This receptor was identified in a woman younger than 45 with Graves' hyperthyroidism that later progressed to Graves' ophthalmopathy. The chain is built from TRBV4-2 and TRBJ1-1; tentatively, D is TRBD1 (5 bases). Input material: blood. CDR3 DNA: TGTGCCAGCAGCCAAGAGGGGCGGCAGAACACTGAAGCTTTCTTT. Its protein product is CASSQEGRQNTEAFF.